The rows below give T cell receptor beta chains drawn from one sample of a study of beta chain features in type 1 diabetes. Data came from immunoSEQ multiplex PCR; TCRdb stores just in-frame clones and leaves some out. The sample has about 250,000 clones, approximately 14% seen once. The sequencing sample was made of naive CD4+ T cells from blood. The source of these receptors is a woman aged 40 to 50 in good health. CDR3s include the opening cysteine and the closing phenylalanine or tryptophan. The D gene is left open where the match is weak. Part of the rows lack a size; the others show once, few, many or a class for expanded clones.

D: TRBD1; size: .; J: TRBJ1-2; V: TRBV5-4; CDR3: CASSSRQGDYGYTF; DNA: TGTGCCAGCAGCTCTCGACAGGGTGACTATGGCTACACCTTC
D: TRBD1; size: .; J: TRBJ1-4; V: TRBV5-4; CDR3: CASSLGQGAIVNEKLFF; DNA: TGTGCCAGCAGCTTGGGACAGGGGGCGATCGTTAATGAAAAACTGTTTTTT
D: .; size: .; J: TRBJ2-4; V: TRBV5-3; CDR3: CARSHRTARTNIQYF; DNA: TGTGCCAGAAGCCATCGGACAGCACGCACAAACATTCAGTACTTC
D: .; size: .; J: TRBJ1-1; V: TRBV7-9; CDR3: CASSSIEGNTEAFF; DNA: TGTGCCAGCAGCTCCATTGAGGGGAACACTGAAGCTTTCTTT
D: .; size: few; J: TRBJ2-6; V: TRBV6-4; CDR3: CASSPNWGANVLTF; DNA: TGTGCCAGCAGCCCCAACTGGGGGGCCAACGTCCTGACTTTC
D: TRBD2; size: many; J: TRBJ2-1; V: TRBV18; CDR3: CASSPLAGDYNEQFF; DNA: TGTGCCAGCTCACCGCTAGCGGGGGACTACAATGAGCAGTTCTTC
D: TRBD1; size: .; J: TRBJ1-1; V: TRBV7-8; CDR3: CASSSDRGYTEAFF; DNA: TGTGCCAGCAGCTCGGACAGGGGATACACTGAAGCTTTCTTT
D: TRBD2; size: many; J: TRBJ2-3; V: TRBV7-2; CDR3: CASRLAGSTDTQYF; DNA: TGTGCCAGCAGGCTAGCGGGGAGCACAGATACGCAGTATTTT
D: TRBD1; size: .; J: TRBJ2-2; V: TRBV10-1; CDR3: CASSAGTDSGELFF; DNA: TGCGCCAGCAGTGCCGGGACAGATTCCGGGGAGCTGTTTTTT
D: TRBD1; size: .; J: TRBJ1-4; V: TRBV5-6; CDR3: CASSPRQGASEKLFF; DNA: TGTGCCAGCAGCCCCCGACAGGGGGCGAGTGAAAAACTGTTTTTT
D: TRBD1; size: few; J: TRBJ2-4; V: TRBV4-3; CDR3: CASSQTGMDIQYF; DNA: TGCGCCAGCAGCCAGACAGGGATGGACATTCAGTACTTC
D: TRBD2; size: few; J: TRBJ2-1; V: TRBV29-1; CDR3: CSVEWVAGAYNEQFF; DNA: TGCAGCGTTGAGTGGGTAGCGGGTGCTTACAATGAGCAGTTCTTC
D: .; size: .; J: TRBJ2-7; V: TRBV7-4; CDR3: CASSLGQPRYEQYF; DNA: TGTGCCAGCAGCCTCGGACAACCCAGATACGAGCAGTACTTC
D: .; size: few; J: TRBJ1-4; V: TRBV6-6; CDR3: CASSPTGRGEKLFF; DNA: TGTGCCAGCAGCCCTACTGGGAGGGGTGAAAAACTGTTTTTT
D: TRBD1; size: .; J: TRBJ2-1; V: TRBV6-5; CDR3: CASSLGTVYNEQFF; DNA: TGTGCCAGCAGCCTCGGGACAGTATACAATGAGCAGTTCTTC
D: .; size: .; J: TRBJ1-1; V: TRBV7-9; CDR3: CASSLSRQGPLGTEAFF; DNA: TGTGCCAGCAGCTTAAGCCGGCAGGGGCCCTTAGGGACTGAAGCTTTCTTT
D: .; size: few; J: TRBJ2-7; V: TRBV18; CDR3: CASSIRGNEQYF; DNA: TGTGCCAGCTCAATCCGGGGAAACGAGCAGTACTTC
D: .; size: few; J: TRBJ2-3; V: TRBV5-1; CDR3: CASSSSGTLADTQYF; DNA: TGCGCCAGCAGCTCCTCCGGGACTCTGGCAGATACGCAGTATTTT
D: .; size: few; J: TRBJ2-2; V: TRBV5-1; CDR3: CASQKTANTGELFF; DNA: TGCGCCAGCCAAAAAACAGCGAACACCGGGGAGCTGTTTTTT
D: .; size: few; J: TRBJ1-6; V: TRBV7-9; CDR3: CASSYTAGWNSPLHF; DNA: TGTGCCAGCAGCTACACCGCAGGGTGGAATTCACCCCTCCACTTT
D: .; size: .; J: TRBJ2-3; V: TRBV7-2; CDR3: CASSAQGSDTQYF; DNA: TGTGCCAGCAGCGCCCAGGGGTCAGATACGCAGTATTTT
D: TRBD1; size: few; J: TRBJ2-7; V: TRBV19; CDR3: CASSTEHRGRLYEQYF; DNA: TGTGCCAGTAGTACCGAACACAGGGGGCGCTTGTACGAGCAGTACTTC
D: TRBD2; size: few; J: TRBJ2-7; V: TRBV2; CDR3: CASGGGGYSYEQYF; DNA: TGTGCCAGCGGCGGGGGGGGTTACTCCTACGAGCAGTACTTC
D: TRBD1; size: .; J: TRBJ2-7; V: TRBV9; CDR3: CASSVGAGQASYEQYF; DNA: TGTGCCAGCAGCGTAGGAGCCGGACAGGCGTCCTACGAGCAGTACTTC
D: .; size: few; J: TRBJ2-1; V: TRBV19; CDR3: CASSMGQGSYNEQFF; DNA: TGTGCCAGTAGTATGGGGCAGGGCTCCTACAATGAGCAGTTCTTC
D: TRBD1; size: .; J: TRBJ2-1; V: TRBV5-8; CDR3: CASSLQTGDNEQFF; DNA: TGTGCCAGCAGCTTGCAAACAGGGGATAATGAGCAGTTCTTC
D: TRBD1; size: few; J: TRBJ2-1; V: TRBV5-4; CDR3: CASSLRDRAHNEQFF; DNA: TGTGCCAGCAGCTTAAGGGACAGGGCCCACAATGAGCAGTTCTTC
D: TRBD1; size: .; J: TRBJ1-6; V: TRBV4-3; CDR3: CASSQEGQGNSPLHF; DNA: TGCGCCAGCAGCCAAGAGGGACAGGGTAATTCACCCCTCCACTTT
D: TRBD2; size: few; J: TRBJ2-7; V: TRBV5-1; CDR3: CASSSRTSGGEQYF; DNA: TGCGCCAGCAGCTCAAGGACTAGCGGAGGCGAGCAGTACTTC
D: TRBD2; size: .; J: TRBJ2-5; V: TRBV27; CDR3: CASSDIAGMETQYF; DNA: TGTGCCAGCAGTGACATAGCGGGGATGGAGACCCAGTACTTC
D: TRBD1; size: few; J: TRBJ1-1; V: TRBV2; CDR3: CASSEQGVDTEAFF; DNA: TGTGCCAGCAGTGAGCAGGGGGTCGACACTGAAGCTTTCTTT
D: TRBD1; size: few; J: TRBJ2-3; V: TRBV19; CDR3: CASRALDRGRTDTQYF; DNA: TGTGCCAGTAGGGCCCTTGACAGGGGGAGGACAGATACGCAGTATTTT
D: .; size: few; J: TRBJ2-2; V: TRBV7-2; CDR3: CASSLAGWGRNTGELFF; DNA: TGTGCCAGCAGCTTAGCTGGGTGGGGGCGTAACACCGGGGAGCTGTTTTTT
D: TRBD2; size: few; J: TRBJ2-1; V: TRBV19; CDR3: CASSIDFSGGGNEQFF; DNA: TGTGCCAGTAGTATAGATTTCTCCGGGGGAGGGAATGAGCAGTTCTTC
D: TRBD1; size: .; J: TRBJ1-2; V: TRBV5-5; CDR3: CASSLAPGGGYTF; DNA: TGTGCCAGCAGCTTGGCCCCAGGGGGCGGCTACACCTTC
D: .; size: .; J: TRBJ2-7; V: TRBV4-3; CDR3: CASSLHGAGAKVYEQYF; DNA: TGCGCCAGCAGCCTCCACGGGGCGGGGGCCAAGGTCTACGAGCAGTACTTC